These T cell receptor beta chains were read from a single sample in a study of blood T cells in healthy people across ages. TCRdb re-analysed the 5' RACE reads in MiXCR, keeping a single row per CDR3 protein. This table has 650,000 to 950,000 distinct CDR3 sequences, 40% to 50% appearing once. Sequenced sample: blood. The receptors originated from a man between 60 and 75 years old in good health. Each CDR3 is given with its conserved first and last residue. D genes are given only for firm matches. Not all rows give a size; the values are once, few, many and, for expanded clones, a class.

TRBJ1-1 TRBV2 NA TRBD1 CASSPDRGTTEAFF TGTGCCAGCAGTCCCGACAGGGGAACGACTGAAGCTTTCTTT
TRBJ2-4 TRBV2 NA TRBD2 CASKAGDKNIQYF TGTGCCAGCAAGGCGGGGGACAAAAACATTCAGTACTTC
TRBJ1-2 TRBV4-2 NA TRBD1 CASSQVGGQGNYGYTF TGTGCCAGCAGCCAAGTGGGGGGACAGGGGAACTATGGCTACACCTTC
TRBJ2-1 TRBV12-3/TRBV12-4 NA TRBD1 CASRSTGGNEQFF TGTGCCAGCAGGTCGACAGGGGGGAATGAGCAGTTCTTC
TRBJ1-2 TRBV7-2 NA TRBD1 CASGLSFAGQGHGYTF TGTGCCAGCGGCTTAAGTTTTGCGGGACAGGGCCATGGCTACACCTTC
TRBJ2-5 TRBV4-3 many TRBD2 CASSLGTSGQETQYF TGCGCCAGCAGCCTTGGGACTAGCGGGCAAGAGACCCAGTACTTC
TRBJ2-1 TRBV9 NA TRBD1 CASSLDRGIINEQFF TGTGCCAGCAGCCTTGACAGGGGGATTATCAATGAGCAGTTCTTC
TRBJ1-2 TRBV29-1 NA NA CSVAMQWSGHTF TGCAGCGTTGCTATGCAATGGTCTGGCCACACCTTC
TRBJ2-7 TRBV20-1 NA TRBD1 CSAREAGRQGDIEQYF TGCAGTGCTAGAGAGGCCGGCCGACAGGGGGATATCGAGCAGTACTTC
TRBJ2-7 TRBV3-1 NA NA CASSQGDAGQEQYF TGTGCCAGCAGTCAAGGGGACGCCGGCCAGGAGCAGTACTTC
TRBJ2-7 TRBV7-2 NA TRBD2 CASSHTSGGNNEQYF TGTGCCAGCAGCCATACTAGCGGGGGGAACAATGAGCAGTACTTC
TRBJ2-1 TRBV6-5 few TRBD1 CASSYGQGYNEQFF TGTGCCAGCAGTTACGGACAGGGGTACAATGAGCAGTTCTTC
TRBJ1-5 TRBV2 NA NA CASSPGRRSNQPQHF TGTGCCAGCAGCCCCGGACGCCGGAGCAATCAGCCCCAGCATTTT
TRBJ2-4 TRBV7-2 many NA CASSPPSKNIQYF TGTGCCAGCAGCCCCCCCTCTAAAAACATTCAGTACTTC
TRBJ2-5 TRBV7-2 NA TRBD2 CASSLSRMGGGAIFEQYF TGTGCCAGCAGCTTAAGTCGGATGGGCGGGGGGGCTATATTTGAGCAGTACTTC
TRBJ2-1 TRBV6-5 NA TRBD1 CASSYSTRRTGGNNEQFF TGTGCCAGCAGTTACTCGACAAGGAGGACAGGGGGGAACAATGAGCAGTTCTTC
TRBJ2-7 TRBV27 NA NA CASSTGTGISYEQYF TGTGCCAGCAGTACAGGGACGGGGATTTCCTACGAGCAGTACTTC
TRBJ2-1 TRBV12-3/TRBV12-4 NA NA CASSLALYEQFF TGTGCCAGCAGTCTCGCCCTTTACGAGCAGTTCTTC
TRBJ2-1 TRBV12-3/TRBV12-4 few TRBD2 CASSLRRGDFNEQFF TGTGCCAGCAGTTTAAGGCGGGGGGACTTCAATGAGCAGTTCTTC
TRBJ1-1 TRBV20-1 NA NA CSARTPGEAFF TGCAGTGCTAGGACACCAGGGGAAGCTTTCTTT
TRBJ2-3 TRBV7-3 many NA CASSLGGRVITDTQYF TGTGCCAGCAGCTTGGGGGGGCGCGTTATCACAGATACGCAGTATTTT
TRBJ1-4 TRBV7-9 few NA CASTPAATNEKLFF TGTGCCAGCACCCCGGCTGCAACTAATGAAAAACTGTTTTTT
TRBJ1-1 TRBV5-1 NA NA CASRDGLNTEAFF TGCGCCAGCAGAGATGGGTTGAACACTGAAGCTTTCTTT
TRBJ1-2 TRBV6-5 NA TRBD1 CASTRGGQGNYGYTF TGTGCCAGCACCCGGGGGGGACAGGGGAACTATGGCTACACCTTC
TRBJ2-5 TRBV2 NA TRBD1 CASSTQQGETQYF TGTGCCAGCAGTACCCAACAGGGGGAGACCCAGTACTTC
TRBJ2-7 TRBV18 once NA CASSPYQGPSYEQYF TGTGCCAGCTCACCCTACCAGGGGCCCTCCTACGAGCAGTACTTC
TRBJ2-7 TRBV6-1 NA NA CASSEVGGPTSEQYF TGTGCCAGCAGTGAAGTGGGGGGCCCTACTAGCGAGCAGTACTTC
TRBJ1-1 TRBV9 NA NA CASSFNPLTGNTEAFF TGTGCCAGCAGCTTCAACCCGCTGACAGGGAACACTGAAGCTTTCTTT
TRBJ2-1 TRBV6-5 NA NA CASSYSPARSYNEQFF TGTGCCAGCAGTTACTCGCCAGCCCGCTCCTACAATGAGCAGTTCTTC
TRBJ2-1 TRBV27 few NA CASSLTGGRNYNEQFF TGTGCCAGCAGTTTGACCGGGGGGCGGAACTACAATGAGCAGTTCTTC
TRBJ2-7 TRBV5-1 NA TRBD1 CASSWTGDGYEQYF TGCGCCAGCAGCTGGACAGGGGATGGGTACGAGCAGTACTTC
TRBJ2-5 TRBV4-3 NA NA CASSQDRSRETQYF TGCGCCAGCAGCCAAGATAGGTCTAGAGAGACCCAGTACTTC
TRBJ2-3 TRBV5-1 NA NA CASSLDRITSTDAQYF TGCGCCAGCAGCTTGGACCGTATAACTAGCACAGATGCGCAGTATTTT
TRBJ1-2 TRBV10-3 few NA CAAKGNTNYGYTF TGTGCCGCAAAGGGGAATACAAACTATGGCTACACCTTC
TRBJ2-1 TRBV5-1 NA NA CASRNRGRVSEQFF TGCGCCAGCAGAAATAGGGGCCGAGTCAGTGAGCAGTTCTTC
TRBJ1-2 TRBV13 NA TRBD1 CASSPGQGPFKYGYTF TGTGCCAGCAGCCCTGGACAGGGCCCGTTTAAGTATGGCTACACCTTC
TRBJ2-1 TRBV9 NA TRBD2 CASSVGGLAGASEQFF TGTGCCAGCAGCGTAGGAGGACTAGCGGGGGCCTCTGAGCAGTTCTTC
TRBJ2-1 TRBV20-1 once TRBD1 CSAPPRDRAVNEQFF TGCAGTGCTCCGCCCCGGGACAGGGCCGTCAATGAGCAGTTCTTC
TRBJ1-2 TRBV2 NA TRBD1 CAILRGPTNYGYTF TGTGCCATCCTCAGGGGGCCAACTAACTATGGCTACACCTTC
TRBJ2-7 TRBV28 NA TRBD1 CASSRQGATFSYEQYF TGTGCCAGCAGTCGACAGGGGGCGACCTTCTCCTACGAGCAGTACTTC
TRBJ2-1 TRBV5-1 few NA CASSLLPLDYNEQFF TGCGCCAGCAGCTTGTTACCGCTGGATTACAATGAGCAGTTCTTC
TRBJ2-3 TRBV14 few NA CASSQENEDTQYF TGTGCCAGCAGCCAAGAGAATGAGGATACGCAGTATTTT
TRBJ2-5 TRBV20-1 few TRBD2 CSATAGRAQETQYF TGCAGTGCTACAGCGGGGAGAGCCCAAGAGACCCAGTACTTC
TRBJ2-3 TRBV12-3/TRBV12-4 few NA CASTRRAGTDTQYF TGTGCCAGCACCCGACGGGCTGGCACAGATACGCAGTATTTT
TRBJ2-1 TRBV7-2 NA NA CASSLDGGPNEQFF TGTGCCAGCAGCTTAGACGGGGGCCCCAATGAGCAGTTCTTC
TRBJ2-3 TRBV7-2 NA NA CSSSLYEDTQYF TGTTCCAGCAGCTTATATGAAGATACGCAGTATTTT
TRBJ2-4 TRBV5-5 few NA CASTIGGAAKNIQYF TGTGCCAGCACCATAGGGGGGGCGGCCAAAAACATTCAGTACTTC
TRBJ2-7 TRBV4-1 few NA CASSQGQFYEQYF TGCGCCAGCAGCCAAGGTCAGTTCTACGAGCAGTACTTC
TRBJ2-5 TRBV20-1 NA TRBD2 CSAGTGTSGGGVKETQYF TGCAGTGCTGGGACTGGGACTAGCGGGGGGGGAGTGAAAGAGACCCAGTACTTC
TRBJ2-1 TRBV12-3/TRBV12-4 NA NA CASSLKRGSYNEQFF TGTGCCAGCAGTTTGAAAAGGGGATCTTACAATGAGCAGTTCTTC
TRBJ2-5 TRBV7-9 few NA CASSLIQAPGETQYF TGTGCCAGCAGCTTAATCCAGGCACCGGGGGAGACCCAGTACTTC
TRBJ2-7 TRBV9 NA NA CASGSTGNSYNEQYF TGTGCCAGCGGTTCGACCGGTAACTCCTACAATGAGCAGTACTTC
TRBJ1-4 TRBV20-1 NA TRBD1 CSAVRDRVNEKLFF TGCAGTGCTGTCCGGGACAGGGTGAATGAAAAACTGTTTTTT
TRBJ2-1 TRBV9 NA TRBD1 CASSRGQGANEQFF TGTGCCAGCAGCAGGGGACAGGGGGCAAATGAGCAGTTCTTC
TRBJ2-7 TRBV10-3 few TRBD1 CAISGDREYYEQYF TGTGCCATCAGTGGGGACAGGGAGTACTACGAGCAGTACTTC